This is a list of T cell receptor beta chains from one sample in a study of cytomegalovirus exposure and HLA in healthy donors. Measured with immunoSEQ multiplex PCR; TCRdb has only the in-frame clones, and not every one. The sample carries about 130,000 clones, approximately 80% recorded once. Sequences were obtained from PBMCs. The receptors originated from a man between 25 and 39 years old in good health and CMV-seronegative. CDR3s include the opening cysteine and the closing phenylalanine or tryptophan. Fields, in order: clone size, V gene, D gene, CDR3 length, J gene, CDR3 protein, CDR3 DNA. D genes are given only for firm matches. Clone size, where shown, is once, few, many, or a class for clones that have expanded.

>-|TRBV18|TRBD1|17|TRBJ1-4
CASSHYFPGQGSEKLFF
TGTGCCAGCTCACACTATTTCCCGGGACAGGGAAGCGAAAAACTGTTTTTT
>once|TRBV29-1|-|13|TRBJ1-1
CSVGRTENTEAFF
TGCAGCGTTGGTAGGACAGAGAACACTGAAGCTTTCTTT
>few|TRBV28|-|13|TRBJ1-4
CASSSHVGEKLFF
TGTGCCAGCAGTTCTCATGTCGGGGAAAAACTGTTTTTT
>-|TRBV21-1|-|17|TRBJ2-2
CASSKTRRRGNTGELFF
TGTGCCAGCAGCAAAACCCGGCGGAGGGGGAACACCGGGGAGCTGTTTTTT
>-|TRBV5-8|-|14|TRBJ2-4
CASSLAGAKNIQYF
TGTGCCAGCAGCTTGGCGGGAGCCAAAAACATTCAGTACTTC
>-|TRBV5-6|TRBD2|15|TRBJ2-1
CASSVTSGSYNEQFF
TGTGCCAGCAGCGTGACTAGCGGCAGCTACAATGAGCAGTTCTTC
>-|TRBV7-7|TRBD1|17|TRBJ2-7
CASIPSPQEQGAYEQYF
TGTGCTAGCATCCCGAGCCCCCAGGAACAGGGGGCCTACGAGCAGTACTTC
>-|TRBV29-1|-|16|TRBJ1-2
CSVEDRWGRANYGYTF
TGCAGCGTTGAAGATCGGTGGGGCAGGGCTAACTATGGCTACACCTTC
>-|TRBV30|-|12|TRBJ1-1
CAWSYRVTEAFF
TGTGCCTGGAGTTACAGGGTCACTGAAGCTTTCTTT
>-|TRBV7-2|TRBD2|14|TRBJ2-1
CASSLAGVSTEQFF
TGTGCCAGCAGCTTGGCGGGAGTCTCCACTGAGCAGTTCTTC
>few|TRBV4-3|-|12|TRBJ2-1
CASSQGSDEQFF
TGCGCCAGCAGCCAAGGTTCGGATGAGCAGTTCTTC
>-|TRBV5-1|TRBD1|15|TRBJ1-2
CASSVTGTGEAGYTF
TGCGCCAGCAGCGTCACCGGGACAGGGGAAGCTGGCTACACCTTC
>-|TRBV27|TRBD2|15|TRBJ2-3
CASNLAGGSTDTQYF
TGTGCCAGCAACTTAGCGGGGGGCAGCACAGATACGCAGTATTTT
>-|TRBV5-4|TRBD1|15|TRBJ2-1
CASSPGTGKVNEQFF
TGTGCCAGCAGCCCCGGGACAGGGAAGGTCAATGAGCAGTTCTTC
>-|TRBV4-1|-|13|TRBJ2-7
CASSPTPTWEQYF
TGCGCCAGCTCCCCGACTCCAACCTGGGAGCAGTACTTC
>few|TRBV5-1|TRBD1|14|TRBJ1-1
CASSRQGQDTEAFF
TGCGCCAGCAGCCGACAGGGTCAGGACACTGAAGCTTTCTTT
>once|TRBV4-3|TRBD2|16|TRBJ2-1
CASNSLAGGPSDEQFF
TGCGCCAGCAACTCCTTAGCGGGAGGGCCCTCGGATGAGCAGTTCTTC
>-|TRBV6-1|TRBD2|14|TRBJ2-7
CASSDLAGGFEQYF
TGTGCCAGCAGTGATCTAGCGGGAGGGTTCGAGCAGTACTTC
>-|TRBV28|-|15|TRBJ1-1
CASTLGGRMNTEAFF
TGTGCCAGCACCTTGGGGGGGAGGATGAACACTGAAGCTTTCTTT
>-|TRBV28|TRBD1|14|TRBJ1-1
CASSFPDRRAEAFF
TGTGCCAGCAGTTTCCCGGACAGGCGGGCTGAAGCTTTCTTT
>-|TRBV7-2|-|11|TRBJ2-7
CASSFLYEQYF
TGTGCCAGCAGCTTCCTCTACGAGCAGTACTTC
>-|TRBV10-2|-|13|TRBJ2-5
CASSSQGTETQYF
TGCGCCAGCAGCTCACAGGGTACCGAGACCCAGTACTTC
>-|TRBV10-3|-|13|TRBJ2-7
CAIMEGGAYEQYF
TGTGCCATCATGGAGGGAGGCGCCTACGAGCAGTACTTC
>-|TRBV5-4|TRBD2|14|TRBJ2-7
CASSGAGGAYEQYF
TGTGCCAGCAGCGGAGCGGGAGGCGCCTACGAGCAGTACTTC
>few|TRBV5-3|-|15|TRBJ1-4
CARSRYLATNEKLFF
TGTGCCAGAAGCCGGTACCTGGCAACTAATGAAAAACTGTTTTTT
>-|TRBV28|-|14|TRBJ1-2
CASSLGRGTSGYTF
TGTGCCAGCAGTTTAGGTAGGGGGACCTCTGGCTACACCTTC